The entry below describes one T cell receptor (beta chain). Its target is not known. The PCR used 60 Vbeta and 13 Jbeta primers. Sequencing was performed with immunoSEQ multiplex PCR; in TCRdb, only in-frame clones are kept and a portion is missing. The table counts some 150,000 clones; about 2% lies in the top ten. The entry originates in a study of cytomegalovirus exposure and HLA in healthy donors. Overall study: Earlier work reported approximately 100 million unique TCR beta sequences from 150 million to 200 million T cells.

Study-wide points: Some TCR beta chains (around 180 of them) were listed as cytomegalovirus-associated. The authors confirmed in vitro that a few CMV-associated chains were specific for CMV antigens. High specificity and sensitivity for cytomegalovirus status were reported for the classifier.

The J segment lost 6 bases and the V segment lost 4 bases, leaving 10 bases of the junction unmatched. Germline CDR1 reads SGHDN; CDR2 reads FVKESK. The CDR3 sequence is 16 residues long. Sequences were obtained from PBMCs. This sequence originates from a woman aged 18-35 years in good health and CMV-seronegative. The gene calls are TRBV14 and TRBJ2-4, with 9 bases matching TRBD1. This CDR3 is CASSPRTGGAGNIQYF. In DNA, the CDR3 is TGTGCCAGCAGCCCTCGTACAGGGGGCGCCGGAAACATTCAGTACTTC.